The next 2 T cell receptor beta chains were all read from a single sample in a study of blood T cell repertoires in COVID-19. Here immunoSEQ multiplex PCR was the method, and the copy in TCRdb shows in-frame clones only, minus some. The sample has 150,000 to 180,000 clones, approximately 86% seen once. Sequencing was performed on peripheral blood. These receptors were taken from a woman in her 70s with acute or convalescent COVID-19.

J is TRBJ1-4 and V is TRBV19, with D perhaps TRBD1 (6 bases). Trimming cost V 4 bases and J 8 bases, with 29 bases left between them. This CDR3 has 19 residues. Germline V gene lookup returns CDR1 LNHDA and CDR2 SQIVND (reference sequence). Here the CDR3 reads CASSTPGHQQNSGWEKLFF. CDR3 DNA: TGTGCCAGTAGTACCCCGGGACACCAACAAAATTCGGGATGGGAAAAACTGTTTTTT.

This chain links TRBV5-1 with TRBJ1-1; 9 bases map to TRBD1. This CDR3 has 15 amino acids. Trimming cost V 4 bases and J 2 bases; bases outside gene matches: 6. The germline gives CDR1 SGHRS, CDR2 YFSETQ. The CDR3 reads CASSVRTGGNTEAFF. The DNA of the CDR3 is TGCGCCAGCAGCGTACGAACAGGGGGCAACACTGAAGCTTTCTTT.